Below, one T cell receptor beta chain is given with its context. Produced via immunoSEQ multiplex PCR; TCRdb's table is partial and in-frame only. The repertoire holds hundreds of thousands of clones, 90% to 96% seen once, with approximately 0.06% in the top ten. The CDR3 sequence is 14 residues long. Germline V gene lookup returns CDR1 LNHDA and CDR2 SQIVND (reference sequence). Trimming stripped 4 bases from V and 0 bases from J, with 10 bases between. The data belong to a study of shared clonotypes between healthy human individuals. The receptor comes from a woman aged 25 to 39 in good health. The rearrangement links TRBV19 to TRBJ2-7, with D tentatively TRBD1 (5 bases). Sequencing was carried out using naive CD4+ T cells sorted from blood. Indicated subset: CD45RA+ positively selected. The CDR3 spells CASSTGLLSYEQYF. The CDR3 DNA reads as TGTGCCAGTAGTACAGGGTTACTCTCCTACGAGCAGTACTTC. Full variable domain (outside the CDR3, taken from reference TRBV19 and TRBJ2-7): DGGITQSPKYLFRKEGQNVTLSCEQNLNHDAMYWYRQDPGQGLRLIYYSQIVNDFQKGDIAEGYSVSREKKESFPLTVTSAQKNPTAFYLCASSTGLLSYEQYFGPGTRLTVT.